This TCR beta chain was found in a study of blood T cell repertoires in COVID-19 (dated by TCRdb to about 2020). Context from the whole study: Samples from collaborators originated in the United States, Italy and Spain and spanned both the acute and convalescent phases of COVID-19. The material from the prospective study consisted of cDNA or gDNA derived from T cells, B-cell-depleted T cells, or PBMCs. Subjects who had been exposed to COVID-19, were actively infected with it, or had recovered from it provided the deeply sampled blood TCRbeta repertoires that made up the dataset. A freely available public database, intended as a resource for researchers studying the immune response to SARS-CoV-2, is where the repertoires were released. Samples were obtained from the ongoing ImmuneRACE study (first 160 participants) and from over a thousand subjects provided by 6 global collaborators. Nearly every sample came with metadata listing a de-identified subject ID, COVID-19 status, age in years and sex. HLA class I and class II types, where available, came from metadata supplied by the sample provider rather than from assay-based typing.

There are 15 amino acids in the CDR3, from cysteine to phenylalanine inclusive. Just the 45-base CDR3 DNA is kept, in frame starting at base 1. In the germline V gene, CDR1 corresponds to MDHEN and CDR2 to SYDVKM. Deletion took 6 bases off V and 3 bases off J, with a span of 18 bases between the germline ends. Each collaborating institution followed its own protocols to collect whole blood in K2EDTA tubes. For TCRbeta analysis, collaborator samples were shipped as frozen whole blood, as isolated PBMCs, or as DNA extracted from either sample type. Study-wide findings and limitations: How much clinical and demographic metadata was included differed by source and by participant, and the metadata was provided uncurated.

TCRbeta CDR3 regions were amplified from genomic DNA using the immunoSEQ Assay, a bias-controlled multiplex PCR. Per the original workflow: The number of nucleated cells in each sample was estimated by amplification of reference gene primers within the assay. To quantify the absolute abundance of each unique TCRbeta CDR3 rearrangement, sequence reads were collapsed and filtered. For each sample, productive Simpson clonality was calculated by taking the square root of Simpson's diversity index across productive rearrangements. The table comes from immuneACCESS by way of TCRdb, which keeps in-frame sequences with V and J called. Part of the clones is missing from these tables; in studies checked, under half for an unresolved V gene and the rest for unknown reasons. D and trimming come from the DNA, and the V and J calls and clone size come from that table. The sample includes some 48,000 clones, with roughly 90% observed a single time. The top ten hold roughly 2.3% of the sample.

A word on this clone: Its binding antigen is unknown. No quality values exist for individual bases; no much larger clone is one base distant.

The receptor comes from a human donor in a cohort sampled during active COVID-19. Specimen: peripheral blood. Recombination linked TRBV28 to TRBJ2-7; the D gene is perhaps TRBD2, on 6 matching bases. The CDR3 reads as follows: CASRSALGRGYEQYF. The bases are TGTGCCAGCAGATCCGCCCTCGGGAGAGGCTACGAGCAGTACTTC. When the CDR3 is completed using the reference TRBV28 and TRBJ2-7 genes on either side, the full variable domain is DVKVTQSSRYLVKRTGEKVFLECVQDMDHENMFWYRQDPGLGLRLIYFSYDVKMKEKGDIPEGYSVSREKKERFSLILESASTNQTSMYLCASRSALGRGYEQYFGPGTRLTVT.